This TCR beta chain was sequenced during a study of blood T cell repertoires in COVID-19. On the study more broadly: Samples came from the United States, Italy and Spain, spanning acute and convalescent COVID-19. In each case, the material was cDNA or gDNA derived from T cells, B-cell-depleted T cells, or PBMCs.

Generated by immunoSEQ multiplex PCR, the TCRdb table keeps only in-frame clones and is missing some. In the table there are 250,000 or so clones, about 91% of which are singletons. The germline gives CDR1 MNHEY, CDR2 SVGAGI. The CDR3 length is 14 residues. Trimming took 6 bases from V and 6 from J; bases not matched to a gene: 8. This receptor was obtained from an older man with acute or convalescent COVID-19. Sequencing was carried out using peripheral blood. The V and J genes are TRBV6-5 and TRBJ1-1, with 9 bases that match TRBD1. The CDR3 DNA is TGTGCCAGCAGAACCGACAGGGGGGCCGCTGAAGCTTTCTTT. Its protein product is CASRTDRGAAEAFF.